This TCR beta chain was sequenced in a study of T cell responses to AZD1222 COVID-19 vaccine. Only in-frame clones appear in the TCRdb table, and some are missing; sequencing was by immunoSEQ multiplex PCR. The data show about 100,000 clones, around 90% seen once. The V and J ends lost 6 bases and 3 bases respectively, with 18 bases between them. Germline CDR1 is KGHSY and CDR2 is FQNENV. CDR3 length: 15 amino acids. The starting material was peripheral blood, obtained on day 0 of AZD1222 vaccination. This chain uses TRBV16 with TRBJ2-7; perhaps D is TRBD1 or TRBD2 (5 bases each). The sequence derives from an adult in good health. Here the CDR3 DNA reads TGTGCCAGCAGTCTCAGAACGGGACGGAACTACGAGCAGTACTTC. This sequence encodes CASSLRTGRNYEQYF.